The source of this TCR beta chain is a study of chemoradiotherapy in HPV16-positive cancers. Study information: Candidate HPV-specific T-cell clones and common TCR motifs came from functional assays in a couple of HPV16-positive patients.

The data were produced by immunoSEQ multiplex PCR, yet TCRdb's version contains in-frame clones alone and is incomplete. The repertoire holds approximately 13,000 clones, around three quarters seen once, with around 1.5% in the top ten. Repeated repertoire sampling spanned the course of chemoradiotherapy. This CDR3 has 13 residues. In germline, CDR1 is KGHSH, CDR2 LQKENI. V lost 2 bases to trimming and J lost 1 base, with 6 bases between them. This sequence was found in a human donor with HPV-associated anogenital cancer. The V gene is TRBV18, the J gene TRBJ2-7; D not certain. This sample was obtained from a patient who underwent chemoradiotherapy. CDR3 loop: CASSPGVSYEQYF. CDR3 sequence (DNA): TGTGCCAGCTCACCAGGCGTTTCCTACGAGCAGTACTTC.